This T cell receptor beta chain was identified during a study of shared clonotypes between healthy human individuals. Only in-frame clones appear in the TCRdb table, and some are missing; sequencing was by immunoSEQ multiplex PCR. The sample has 2 million to 2.5 million clones, over 85% seen once; the top ten hold 0.13%. This CDR3 is built from 15 residues. Trimming removed 0 bases from V and 3 bases from J, with 9 bases in between. CDR1 and CDR2 (germline): SGDLS, YYNGEE. Sequences were obtained from naive CD4+ T cells sorted from blood. The subset was: CD45RA+ positively selected. This rearrangement joins TRBV9 to TRBJ2-2, with D perhaps TRBD2 (5 bases). The source of this sequence is a man between 18 and 29 years old in good health. The CDR3 loop is CASSVGGPDTGELFF. In DNA form, the CDR3 reads TGTGCCAGCAGCGTAGGAGGGCCGGACACCGGGGAGCTGTTTTTT. Combining the CDR3 with reference TRBV9 and TRBJ2-2 gives the whole variable domain DSGVTQTPKHLITATGQRVTLRCSPRSGDLSVYWYQQSLDQGLQFLIQYYNGEERAKGNILERFSAQQFPDLHSELNLSSLELGDSALYFCASSVGGPDTGELFFGEGSRLTVL.